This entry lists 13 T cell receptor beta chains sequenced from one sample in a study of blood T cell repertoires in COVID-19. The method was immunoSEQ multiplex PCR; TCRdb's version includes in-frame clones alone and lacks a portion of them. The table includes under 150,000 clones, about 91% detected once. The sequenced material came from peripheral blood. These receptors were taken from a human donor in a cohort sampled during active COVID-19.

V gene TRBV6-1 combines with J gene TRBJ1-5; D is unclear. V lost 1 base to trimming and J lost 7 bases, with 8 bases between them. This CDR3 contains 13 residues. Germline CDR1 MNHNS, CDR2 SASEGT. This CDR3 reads CASSEVRRQPQHF. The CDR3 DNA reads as TGTGCCAGCAGTGAAGTTCGTCGGCAGCCCCAGCATTTT.

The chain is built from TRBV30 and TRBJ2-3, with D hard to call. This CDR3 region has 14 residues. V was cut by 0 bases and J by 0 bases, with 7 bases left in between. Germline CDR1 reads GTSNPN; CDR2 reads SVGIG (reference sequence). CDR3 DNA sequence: TGTGCCTGGAGTGTACGGTCTAGCACAGATACGCAGTATTTT. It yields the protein CAWSVRSSTDTQYF.

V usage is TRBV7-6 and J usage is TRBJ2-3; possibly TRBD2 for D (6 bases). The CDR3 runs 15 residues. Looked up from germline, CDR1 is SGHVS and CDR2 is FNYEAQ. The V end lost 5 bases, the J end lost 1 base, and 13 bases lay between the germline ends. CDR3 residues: CASSPLGLRTDTQYF. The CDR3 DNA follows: TGTGCCAGCAGCCCTTTGGGACTTCGCACAGATACGCAGTATTTT.

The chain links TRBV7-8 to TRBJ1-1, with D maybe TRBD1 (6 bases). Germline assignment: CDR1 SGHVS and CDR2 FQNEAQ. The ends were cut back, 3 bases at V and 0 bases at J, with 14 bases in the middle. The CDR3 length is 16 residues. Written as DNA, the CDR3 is TGTGCCAGCAGCTTTTCCCCGGGACAAGTGAACACTGAAGCTTTCTTT. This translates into CASSFSPGQVNTEAFF.

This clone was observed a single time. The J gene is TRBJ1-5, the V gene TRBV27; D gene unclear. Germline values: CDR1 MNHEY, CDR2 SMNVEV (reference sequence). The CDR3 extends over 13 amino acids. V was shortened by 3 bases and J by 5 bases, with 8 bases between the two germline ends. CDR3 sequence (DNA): TGTGCCAGCAGTTTGGAGCGTTATCAGCCCCAGCATTTT. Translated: CASSLERYQPQHF.

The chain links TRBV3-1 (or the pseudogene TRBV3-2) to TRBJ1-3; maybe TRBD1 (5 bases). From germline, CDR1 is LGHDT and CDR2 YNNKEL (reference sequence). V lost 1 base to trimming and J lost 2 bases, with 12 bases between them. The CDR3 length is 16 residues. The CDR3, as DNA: TGTGCCAGCAGCCAAGCCTCCGGGACTGCTGGAAACACCATATATTTT. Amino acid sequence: CASSQASGTAGNTIYF.

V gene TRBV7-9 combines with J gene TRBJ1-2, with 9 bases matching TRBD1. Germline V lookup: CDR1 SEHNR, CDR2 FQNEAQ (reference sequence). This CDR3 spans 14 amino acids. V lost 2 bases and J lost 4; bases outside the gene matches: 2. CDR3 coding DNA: TGTGCCAGCAGCTTACCACAGGGGGCCTATGGCTACACCTTC. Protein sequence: CASSLPQGAYGYTF.

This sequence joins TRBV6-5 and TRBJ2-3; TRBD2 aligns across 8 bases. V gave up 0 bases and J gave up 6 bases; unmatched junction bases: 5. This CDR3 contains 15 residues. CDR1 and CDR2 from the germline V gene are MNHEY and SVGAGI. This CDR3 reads CASSYSSSGVDTQYF. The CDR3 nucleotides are TGTGCCAGCAGTTACTCGAGTAGCGGGGTCGATACGCAGTATTTT.

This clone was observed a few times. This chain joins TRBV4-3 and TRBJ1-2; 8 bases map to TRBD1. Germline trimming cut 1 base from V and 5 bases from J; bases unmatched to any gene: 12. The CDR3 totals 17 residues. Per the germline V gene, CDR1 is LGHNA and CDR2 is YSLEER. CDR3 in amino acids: CASSQVAPSQGAYGYTF. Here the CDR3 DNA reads TGCGCCAGCAGCCAAGTAGCCCCATCGCAGGGGGCTTATGGCTACACCTTC.

CDR3 nucleotide sequence: TGTGCCAGCTCACCAAAGGCAGGCGTCTCTGGAAACACCATATATTTT. Its translation is CASSPKAGVSGNTIYF. This rearrangement joins TRBV18 to TRBJ1-3; unclear D gene. Trimming left V 2 bases short and J 0 bases short, with 11 bases between. Germline V gene sequence: CDR1 KGHSH, CDR2 LQKENI. The CDR3 is 16 amino acids.

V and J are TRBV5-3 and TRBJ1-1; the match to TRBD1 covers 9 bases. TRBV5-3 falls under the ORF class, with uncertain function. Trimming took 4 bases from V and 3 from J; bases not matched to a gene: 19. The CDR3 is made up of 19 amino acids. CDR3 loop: CARSQSKWDRELTDTEAFF. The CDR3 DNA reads TGTGCCAGAAGCCAATCCAAATGGGACAGGGAGTTAACTGACACTGAAGCTTTCTTT.

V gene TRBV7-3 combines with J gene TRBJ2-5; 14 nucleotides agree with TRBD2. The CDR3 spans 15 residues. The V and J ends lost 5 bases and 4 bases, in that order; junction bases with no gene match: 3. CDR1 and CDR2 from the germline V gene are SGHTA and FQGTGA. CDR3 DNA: TGTGCCAGCAGCGCCGGACTAGCGGGGGGAGAGACCCAGTACTTC. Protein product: CASSAGLAGGETQYF. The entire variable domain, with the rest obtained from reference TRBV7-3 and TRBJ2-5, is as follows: GAGVSQTPSNKVTEKGKYVELRCDPISGHTALYWYRQSLGQGPEFLIYFQGTGAADDSGLPNDRFFAVRPEGSVSTLKIQRTERGDSAVYLCASSAGLAGGETQYFGPGTRLLVL.

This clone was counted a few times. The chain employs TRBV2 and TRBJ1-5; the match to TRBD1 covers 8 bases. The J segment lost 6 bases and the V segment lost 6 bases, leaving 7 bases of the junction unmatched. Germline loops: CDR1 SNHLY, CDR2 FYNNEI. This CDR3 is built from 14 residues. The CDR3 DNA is TGTGCCAGCAGCGAGACAGGGGCGGTTCAGCCCCAGCATTTT. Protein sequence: CASSETGAVQPQHF. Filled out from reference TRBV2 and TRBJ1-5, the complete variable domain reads EPEVTQTPSHQVTQMGQEVILRCVPISNHLYFYWYRQILGQKVEFLVSFYNNEISEKSEIFDDQFSVERPDGSNFTLKIRSTKLEDSAMYFCASSETGAVQPQHFGDGTRLSIL.